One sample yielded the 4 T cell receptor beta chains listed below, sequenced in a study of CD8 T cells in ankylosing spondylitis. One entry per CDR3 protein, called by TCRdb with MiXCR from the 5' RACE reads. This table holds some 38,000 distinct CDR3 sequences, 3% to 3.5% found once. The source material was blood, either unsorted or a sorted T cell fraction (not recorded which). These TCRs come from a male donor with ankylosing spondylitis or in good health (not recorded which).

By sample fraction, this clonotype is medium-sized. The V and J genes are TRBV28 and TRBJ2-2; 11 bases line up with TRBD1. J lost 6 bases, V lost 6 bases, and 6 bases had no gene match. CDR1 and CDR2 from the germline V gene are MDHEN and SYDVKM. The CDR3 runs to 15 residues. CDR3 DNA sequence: TGTGCCAGCAGGACGGGACAGGGGGGATCCGGGGAGCTGTTTTTT. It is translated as CASRTGQGGSGELFF.

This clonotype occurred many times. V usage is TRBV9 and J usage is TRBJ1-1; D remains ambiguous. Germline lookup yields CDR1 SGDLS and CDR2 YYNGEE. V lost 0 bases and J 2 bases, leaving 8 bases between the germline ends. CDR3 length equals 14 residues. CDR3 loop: CASSVGVENTEAFF. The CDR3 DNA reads TGTGCCAGCAGCGTAGGAGTAGAAAACACTGAAGCTTTCTTT.

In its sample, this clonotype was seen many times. The CDR3 reads CASSKKKGCALYQETQYF. CDR3 nucleotide sequence: TGTGCCAGCAGCAAAAAAAAGGGATGCGCCTTGTACCAAGAGACCCAGTACTTC. This chain links TRBV21-1 with TRBJ2-5. TRBV21-1 is a pseudogene locus. The CDR3 has 18 residues.

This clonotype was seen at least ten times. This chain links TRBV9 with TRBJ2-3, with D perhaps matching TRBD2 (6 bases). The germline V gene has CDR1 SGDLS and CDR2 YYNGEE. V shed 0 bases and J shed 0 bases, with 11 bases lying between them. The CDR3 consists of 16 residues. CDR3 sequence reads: CASSVGRGTSTDTQYF. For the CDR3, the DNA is TGTGCCAGCAGCGTAGGTCGCGGGACTAGCACAGATACGCAGTATTTT.